These 10 T cell receptor beta chains came from one sample sequenced in a study of T cells in Graves' hyperthyroidism and ophthalmopathy. RNA transcripts served as the template for amplifying TCR beta CDR3 regions. The HTBI primer set served for first-round RT-PCR of the TCR CDR3. TCRdb called the multiplex PCR reads again in MiXCR, with one record for every CDR3 protein. The repertoire holds about 510,000 distinct CDR3 sequences, 40% to 55% seen once, with 44% in the top ten. Sequenced input: peripheral blood or thyroid tissue (not recorded which). The receptors here all came from an adult woman with Graves' disease, either hyperthyroidism or ophthalmopathy (not recorded which).

The chain has TRBV7-9 and TRBJ2-1, with 8 bases that match TRBD2. Germline V CDR1 and CDR2: SEHNR, FQNEAQ (reference sequence). There are 16 residues in the CDR3. V lost 0 bases to trimming and J lost 8 bases; unmatched junction nucleotides: 9. In DNA form, the CDR3 reads TGTGCCAGCAGCTTAGCGATTTCCGGGAGGGTATATGAGCAGTTCTTC. Protein: CASSLAISGRVYEQFF.

This clonotype was counted ten times or more. V gene TRBV28 combines with J gene TRBJ1-1; unclear D gene. This CDR3 comprises 13 residues. Germline-derived CDR1 and CDR2 are MDHEN and SYDVKM. V lost 5 bases, J lost 1 base, and 8 bases lay in between. CDR3 DNA: TGTGCCAGCAGTCGGGGTGGGAACACTGAAGCTTTCTTT. Amino acids: CASSRGGNTEAFF.

The gene calls are TRBV5-5 and TRBJ1-2, with a tentative D call TRBD1 (5 bases). This CDR3 is built from 14 residues. The ends were cut back, 3 bases at V and 2 bases at J, with 11 bases in the middle. Germline values: CDR1 SGHKS, CDR2 YYEKEE (reference sequence). For the CDR3, the DNA is TGTGCCAGCAGCTGGGGCGGGACCAACTATGGCTACACCTTC. Translating it yields CASSWGGTNYGYTF.

The V and J genes are TRBV19 and TRBJ1-6; D unclear. The CDR3 consists of 13 residues. Germline V gene data show CDR1 as LNHDA and CDR2 as SQIVND (reference sequence). V lost 5 bases to trimming and J lost 7 bases, with 9 bases between them. The CDR3 region has the DNA TGTGCCAGTAGTCAGCAAGCGAATTCACCCCTCCACTTT. Residues: CASSQQANSPLHF.

The chain joins TRBV2 to TRBJ1-2, with 9 nucleotides matching TRBD1. Germline V gene lookup returns CDR1 SNHLY and CDR2 FYNNEI. This CDR3 region has 13 residues. V was clipped by 3 bases and J by 4 bases; unmatched bases: 0. This CDR3 is CASSEDRGYGYTF. Here the CDR3 DNA reads TGTGCCAGCAGTGAGGACAGGGGCTATGGCTACACCTTC.

The V and J genes are TRBV25-1 and TRBJ1-2, with no clear D. The CDR3 consists of 15 residues. Germline V gene sequence: CDR1 MGHDK, CDR2 SYGVNS. With 3 bases removed from V and 2 bases from J, the gap between germline ends came to 13 bases. The CDR3 DNA reads TGTGCCAGCAGTGAGCGGGTGCCGAAAAACTATGGCTACACCTTC. It is translated as CASSERVPKNYGYTF.

The J gene is TRBJ2-5, the V gene TRBV10-2; D assignment may be TRBD1 or TRBD2 (5 bases each). From germline, CDR1 is WSHSY and CDR2 SAAADI. The ends were cut back, 0 bases at V and 9 bases at J, with 11 bases in the middle. This CDR3 contains 13 residues. The CDR3 here is CASSESTGAAQYF. CDR3 in DNA: TGCGCCAGCAGTGAGTCTACAGGAGCGGCCCAGTACTTC.

This clonotype was recorded many times. The chain employs TRBV2 and TRBJ2-7; 9 positions agree with TRBD2. The germline V gene has CDR1 SNHLY and CDR2 FYNNEI. The CDR3 is 16 amino acids. The V and J ends lost 4 bases and 0 bases, in that order; junction bases with no gene match: 7. This chain's CDR3 is CASSASGRLGSYEQYF. The CDR3 nucleotides are TGTGCCAGCAGTGCGAGCGGGAGGCTGGGCTCCTACGAGCAGTACTTC. Looking up the rest from reference TRBV2 and TRBJ2-7 gives the full variable domain: EPEVTQTPSHQVTQMGQEVILRCVPISNHLYFYWYRQILGQKVEFLVSFYNNEISEKSEIFDDQFSVERPDGSNFTLKIRSTKLEDSAMYFCASSASGRLGSYEQYFGPGTRLTVT.

Comment on this clonotype: This likely comes from a read error, as the CDR3 has no conserved phenylalanine or tryptophan at its end. Because the CDR3's place on the DNA is in doubt, the DNA is left out and the CDR3 is given as listed by TCRdb. Here the CDR3 reads CASSLLSN. V gene TRBV7-2 combines with J gene TRBJ2-1. Both ends counted, the CDR3 spans 8 residues. Germline loops: CDR1 SGHTA, CDR2 FQGNSA.

The chain has TRBV7-9 and TRBJ1-1; 7 bases align to TRBD1. The CDR3 has 14 amino acids. The ends lost 5 bases at V and 5 bases at J; junction bases unmatched: 8. Germline CDR1 SEHNR, CDR2 FQNEAQ (reference sequence). The DNA of the CDR3 is TGTGCCAGCAGCCGACAGGGTGGGGTGACTGAAGCTTTCTTT. It encodes CASSRQGGVTEAFF.